The next 17 T cell receptor beta chains were all read from a single sample in a study of T cell responses to AZD1222 COVID-19 vaccine. Measured with immunoSEQ multiplex PCR; TCRdb has only the in-frame clones, and not every one. The sample lists tens of thousands of clones, approximately 80% occurring once. Here the sequenced sample was peripheral blood, taken 28 days after the second AZD1222 dose. These receptors were collected from an adult who received the AZD1222 COVID-19 vaccine.

The J gene is TRBJ2-7, the V gene TRBV5-6; 7 nucleotides align to TRBD2. The V segment lost 1 base and the J segment 7 bases; nucleotides outside the gene matches: 14. This CDR3 spans 16 amino acids. CDR1 is SGHDT and CDR2 is YYEEEE in the germline V gene. CDR3 residues: CASSLRLGAGRGEQYF. The CDR3 nucleotides are TGTGCCAGCAGCTTGCGCCTGGGAGCGGGAAGGGGAGAGCAGTACTTC. Filled out from reference TRBV5-6 and TRBJ2-7, the complete variable domain reads DAGVTQSPTHLIKTRGQQVTLRCSPKSGHDTVSWYQQALGQGPQFIFQYYEEEERQRGNFPDRFSGHQFPNYSSELNVNALLLGDSALYLCASSLRLGAGRGEQYFGPGTRLTVT.

In its sample, this clone was seen once. The CDR3 is CASSPGQGAGELFF. The CDR3 coding sequence is TGTGCCAGCAGCCCCGGACAGGGGGCCGGGGAGCTGTTTTTT. J is TRBJ2-2 and V is TRBV14; 10 bases are a match to TRBD1. Germline CDR1 SGHDN, CDR2 FVKESK. With 4 bases clipped from V and 6 bases from J, the junction kept 2 bases outside the gene matches. The CDR3 runs 14 residues.

The rearrangement links TRBV14 to TRBJ1-4; a possible D gene is TRBD1 (6 bases). The V end was cut by 3 bases, the J end by 8 bases, with 10 bases between. This CDR3 comprises 13 residues. Per the germline V gene, CDR1 is SGHDN and CDR2 is FVKESK. The CDR3: CASSQGAWEKLFF. CDR3 nucleotides: TGTGCCAGCAGCCAGGGGGCCTGGGAAAAACTGTTTTTT.

As concerns this clone: Compared with germline, one end of the junction differs, possibly owing to a read error. V is TRBV7-7 and J is TRBJ1-5; D is uncertain. CDR1 is SSHAT and CDR2 is FNYEAQ in the germline V gene (reference sequence). This CDR3 has 14 amino acids. CDR3: CASSHFRNNQPQHF. CDR3 DNA sequence: TGTGCTAGCAGCCATTTTCGTAACAATCAGCCCCAGCATTTT.

V and J are TRBV7-2 and TRBJ2-3; D is undetermined. The germline CDR1 and CDR2 sequences are SGHTA and FQGNSA. Trimming shortened V by 3 bases and J by 0 bases, and 16 bases separated the two germline ends. The CDR3 loop spans 17 amino acids. CDR3 in amino acids: CASSFQIPSLSTDTQYF. In DNA form, the CDR3 reads TGTGCCAGCAGCTTTCAGATCCCAAGCCTTAGCACAGATACGCAGTATTTT.

The chain carries TRBV3-1 (or the pseudogene TRBV3-2) and TRBJ2-3; TRBD1 is a possible D gene (5 bases). The CDR3 sequence is 13 residues long. V lost 6 bases to trimming and J lost 6 bases, with 13 bases between them. Germline CDR1 is LGHDT and CDR2 is YNNKEL (reference sequence). For the CDR3, the DNA is TGTGCCAGCAGGCCCCTAGGGGCCGATACGCAGTATTTT. This codes for CASRPLGADTQYF.

This clone has a handful of counts. This chain joins TRBV15 and TRBJ1-6; D is perhaps TRBD1 (6 bases). The CDR3 length is 14 residues. V lost 4 bases, J lost 5 bases, and 9 bases lay in between. The V gene's germline CDR1 is LNHNV and CDR2 YYDKDF (reference sequence). Here the CDR3 DNA reads TGTGCCACCAGCAAAACAGGGAATAATTCACCCCTCCACTTT. Its translation is CATSKTGNNSPLHF.

This chain uses TRBV7-3 with TRBJ1-2; D uncertain. The V gene lost 0 bases and the J gene lost 3 bases, with 20 bases spanning the gap. The germline V gene has CDR1 SGHTA and CDR2 FQGTGA. The CDR3 loop spans 18 amino acids. The CDR3 protein is CASSLTISVARLDYGYTF. CDR3 DNA sequence: TGTGCCAGCAGCTTAACTATTTCGGTGGCTCGATTGGACTATGGCTACACCTTC.

The chain links TRBV27 to TRBJ2-1; D uncertain. Trimming stripped 4 bases from V and 0 bases from J, with 22 bases between. The CDR3 is 19 amino acids. Germline CDR1 reads MNHEY; CDR2 reads SMNVEV (reference sequence). The CDR3 sequence is CASSYASAGFFFSYNEQFF. For the CDR3, the DNA is TGTGCCAGCAGTTACGCCTCCGCCGGCTTTTTTTTCTCCTACAATGAGCAGTTCTTC.

The chain is built from TRBV9 and TRBJ2-3; 10 bases match TRBD2. CDR1 SGDLS and CDR2 YYNGEE come from the germline V gene. The length of the CDR3 is 16 residues. V shed 2 bases, J shed 1 base, and the junction held 4 bases outside the gene matches. DNA for the CDR3: TGTGCCAGCAGCGTTGTAGCGGGGGGAGGCACAGATACGCAGTATTTT. This gives the protein CASSVVAGGGTDTQYF. Full variable domain (missing parts from reference TRBV9 and TRBJ2-3): DSGVTQTPKHLITATGQRVTLRCSPRSGDLSVYWYQQSLDQGLQFLIQYYNGEERAKGNILERFSAQQFPDLHSELNLSSLELGDSALYFCASSVVAGGGTDTQYFGPGTRLTVL.

The chain uses TRBV27 and TRBJ1-4; the D gene is possibly TRBD1 (6 bases). Germline values: CDR1 MNHEY, CDR2 SMNVEV (reference sequence). There are 17 residues in the CDR3. V lost 8 bases and J lost 3, with 22 bases in between. CDR3 nucleotide sequence: TGTGCCAGCCACGAAACTGGGGGGCGCGGAGCTAATGAAAAACTGTTTTTT. Translating gives CASHETGGRGANEKLFF.

In DNA form, the CDR3 reads TGTGCCAGCAGTTACCGAGTGGGAAAAGAGACCCAGTACTTC. Translating gives CASSYRVGKETQYF. The rearrangement links TRBV6-2 or TRBV6-3 to TRBJ2-5, with no clear D. The CDR3 runs 14 residues. V lost 2 bases and J lost 3, with 10 bases in between. Germline loops: CDR1 MNHEY, CDR2 SVGEGT.

The chain employs TRBV27 and TRBJ1-2; 10 positions agree with TRBD1. Germline assignment: CDR1 MNHEY and CDR2 SMNVEV (reference sequence). CDR3 size: 16 residues. V gave up 3 bases and J gave up 7 bases; unmatched junction bases: 11. The CDR3, as DNA: TGTGCCAGCAGTTTTGGGGCCGGACAGGGGGTCTTTGGCTACACCTTC. Protein product: CASSFGAGQGVFGYTF.

As to this clone: The junction departs from the called germline gene at one end, perhaps through a read error. This rearrangement joins TRBV24-1 to TRBJ2-2, with D unclear. There are 13 residues in the CDR3. Looked up from germline, CDR1 is KGHDR and CDR2 is SFDVKD. CDR3 coding DNA: TGTGCCACCAGAACACCGAAGACCGGGGAGCTGTTTTTT. This codes for CATRTPKTGELFF.

V and J are TRBV18 and TRBJ1-1; 7 nucleotides line up with TRBD1. The germline V gene encodes CDR1 KGHSH and CDR2 LQKENI. This CDR3 contains 14 residues. Trimming took 5 bases from V and 4 from J; bases not matched to a gene: 7. CDR3 DNA sequence: TGTGCCAGCTCAGCTCGACAGGGTGGCACTGAAGCTTTCTTT. This codes for CASSARQGGTEAFF.

The CDR3 is CASSLTGGNQPQHF. CDR3 nucleotide sequence: TGTGCCAGCAGCCTGACAGGGGGCAATCAGCCCCAGCATTTT. The rearrangement uses TRBV11-1 and TRBJ1-5; 8 positions agree with TRBD1. V was pared by 5 bases and J by 2 bases, with 2 bases of the junction left unmatched. The germline CDR1 and CDR2 sequences are SGHAT and FQDESV (reference sequence). The CDR3 length is 14 residues.

V gene TRBV2 combines with J gene TRBJ1-5; weak D call: TRBD1 (5 bases). CDR1 and CDR2 (germline): SNHLY, FYNNEI. This CDR3 is built from 16 residues. Trimming shortened V by 2 bases and J by 3 bases, and 14 bases separated the two germline ends. DNA of the CDR3: TGTGCCAGCAGTGAACGTCAGGGCCAGTTCAATCAGCCCCAGCATTTT. It translates to CASSERQGQFNQPQHF.